A single sample is the source of the 10 T cell receptor beta chains below, sequenced in a study of Graves' ophthalmopathy and Graves' hyperthyroidism. Scientists amplified the TCR beta CDR3 regions from RNA transcripts. First-round RT-PCR relied on HTBI primers, and a second-round multiplex PCR came next. TCRdb reprocessed the multiplex PCR reads with MiXCR, giving one entry per CDR3 protein. The table has under 350,000 distinct CDR3 sequences, roughly 17% seen once. The sample was peripheral blood. The receptors come from an adult man with Graves' ophthalmopathy.

This clonotype was seen at least ten times. The J gene is TRBJ2-7, the V gene TRBV2; D not resolved. Germline values: CDR1 SNHLY, CDR2 FYNNEI. CDR3 length equals 15 residues. The V end lost 7 bases, the J end lost 4 bases, and 20 bases lay between the germline ends. CDR3 amino acids: CASTLAVGSVYEQYF. CDR3 sequence (DNA): TGTGCCAGCACCCTGGCTGTAGGATCGGTATACGAGCAGTACTTC.

This clonotype was found many times. The chain combines TRBV20-1 with TRBJ1-6; possible D gene TRBD1, 5 bases. Trimming took off 5 bases at V and 6 bases at J, with 23 bases between the two ends. The CDR3 sequence is 17 residues long. Germline V gene sequence: CDR1 DFQATT, CDR2 SNEGSKA (reference sequence). Written as DNA, the CDR3 is TGCAGTGCTGTCATGGGGGGGGGATTGTCCGCTAATTCACCCCTCCACTTT. This encodes CSAVMGGGLSANSPLHF.

This clonotype has a count of ten or more. This rearrangement joins TRBV6-2 or TRBV6-3 to TRBJ1-6; D might be TRBD1 (6 bases). V gave up 8 bases and J gave up 7 bases, with 15 bases separating them. The V gene's germline CDR1 is MNHEY and CDR2 SVGEGT. This CDR3 contains 14 residues. The CDR3 sequence: CASQEDSRNSPLHF. The CDR3 region has the DNA TGTGCCAGCCAGGAGGACAGTCGGAATTCACCCCTCCACTTT.

This clonotype was seen at least ten times. The chain joins TRBV6-5 to TRBJ1-3; D uncertain. This CDR3 is 13 amino acids long. Germline V gives CDR1 MNHEY, CDR2 SVGAGI. The V end was cut by 6 bases, the J end by 4 bases, with 10 bases between. The CDR3 loop is CASSSGEGNTIYF. In DNA form, the CDR3 reads TGTGCCAGCAGCTCGGGCGAAGGAAACACCATATATTTT.

This chain uses TRBV28 with TRBJ1-2; D uncertain. The V end lost 6 bases, the J end lost 6 bases, and 8 bases lay between the germline ends. Germline V gives CDR1 MDHEN, CDR2 SYDVKM. The CDR3 is 11 residues long. CDR3 region: CASSYVDGYTF. In DNA form, the CDR3 reads TGTGCCAGCAGCTACGTGGATGGCTACACCTTC.

This clonotype came up many times. The chain links TRBV28 to TRBJ1-2, with D perhaps matching TRBD1 (6 bases). V was pared by 7 bases and J by 6 bases, with 15 bases between. The CDR3 is made up of 13 amino acids. Germline-derived CDR1 and CDR2 are MDHEN and SYDVKM. CDR3 amino acids: CASTRSQGDGYTF. Written as DNA, the CDR3 is TGTGCCAGCACGAGGTCACAGGGAGATGGCTACACCTTC.

This clonotype was recorded many times. The chain links TRBV9 to TRBJ2-2, with a weak D call TRBD2 (5 bases). This CDR3 spans 14 amino acids. The V gene's germline CDR1 is SGDLS and CDR2 YYNGEE. The V end was cut by 6 bases, the J end by 1 base, with 10 bases between. The CDR3 sequence is CASMRERNTGELFF. The CDR3, as DNA: TGTGCCAGCATGAGGGAGCGGAACACCGGGGAGCTGTTTTTT. The full variable domain, with the rest looked up from reference TRBV9 and TRBJ2-2, is DSGVTQTPKHLITATGQRVTLRCSPRSGDLSVYWYQQSLDQGLQFLIQYYNGEERAKGNILERFSAQQFPDLHSELNLSSLELGDSALYFCASMRERNTGELFFGEGSRLTVL.

The chain combines TRBV20-1 with TRBJ2-7; possibly TRBD1 for D (5 bases). Gene TRBJ2-1 matches the end of the DNA better, so the J call may be wrong. From germline, CDR1 is DFQATT and CDR2 SNEGSKA (reference sequence). The CDR3 spans 15 residues. CDR3 sequence reads: CSARQTVGWGTEQFF. CDR3 sequence (DNA): TGCAGTGCTAGACAGACAGTGGGCTGGGGAACCGAGCAGTTCTTC.

Of note for this clonotype: At one end, the junction sequence differs from germline, possibly due to a read error. The chain combines TRBV28 with TRBJ2-7; maybe TRBD1 (6 bases). CDR3 size: 15 residues. Germline assignment: CDR1 MDHEN and CDR2 SYDVKM. The DNA for the CDR3 is TGTGCCAGCAGTTTATCCAGGGGAATAACCTACGAGCGGTACTTC. It specifies CASSLSRGITYERYF.

In its sample, this clonotype was seen many times. The chain couples TRBV12-3 or TRBV12-4 to TRBJ1-5; D is perhaps TRBD1 (5 bases). The length of the CDR3 is 14 residues. The germline V and J ends were trimmed by 3 bases and 4 bases, with 10 bases remaining between them. Here the CDR3 DNA reads TGTGCCAGCAGTTTGGGACTGAGAAATCAGCCCCAGCATTTT. Translating it yields CASSLGLRNQPQHF.